The 3 T cell receptor beta chains listed next were all sequenced from one sample in a study of blood T cell repertoires in COVID-19. Data came from immunoSEQ multiplex PCR; TCRdb stores just in-frame clones and leaves some out. This table holds under 200,000 clones, just over 90% found once. Sequencing was performed on peripheral blood. The receptors were sampled from a man between 18 and 35 years old with acute or convalescent COVID-19.

J is TRBJ2-4 and V is TRBV5-1; D possibly corresponds to TRBD2 (5 bases). Trimming removed 4 bases from V and 2 bases from J, with 16 bases in between. Germline V gene data show CDR1 as SGHRS and CDR2 as YFSETQ. CDR3 length equals 16 residues. The CDR3 sequence: CASSPTTAGTKNIQYF. The CDR3 DNA follows: TGCGCCAGCAGCCCGACTACTGCTGGGACCAAAAACATTCAGTACTTC.

The chain uses TRBV19 and TRBJ2-3, with TRBD1 matching 8 bases. Germline assignment: CDR1 LNHDA and CDR2 SQIVND (reference sequence). Unmatched junction bases numbered 1, after V lost 2 bases and J lost 0 bases. The CDR3 has 15 amino acids. CDR3 sequence: CASSIRTGSTDTQYF. The CDR3 DNA follows: TGTGCCAGTAGTATAAGGACAGGGAGCACAGATACGCAGTATTTT.

The J gene is TRBJ1-1, the V gene TRBV6-6; TRBD1 aligns across 9 bases. Losses at the gene ends were 0 bases for V and 4 bases for J; bases not matched to a gene: 0. The CDR3 covers 14 residues. In germline, CDR1 is MNHNY, CDR2 SVGAGI (reference sequence). The CDR3 reads CASSYSTGGTEAFF. The CDR3 coding sequence is TGTGCCAGCAGTTACTCGACAGGGGGCACTGAAGCTTTCTTT.